Following are 30 T cell receptor beta chains from one sample sequenced in a study of blood T cell repertoires in COVID-19. Profiled with immunoSEQ multiplex PCR; TCRdb holds only in-frame clones, not every one. The data contain roughly 190,000 clones, 70% to 85% of them singletons. The material sequenced was PBMCs or T cells enriched from blood (not recorded which). The origin of the receptors is a woman in her sixties with acute COVID-19.

The chain combines TRBV2 with TRBJ2-1, with 9 positions matching TRBD1. CDR3 length equals 14 residues. With 7 bases clipped from V and 7 bases from J, the junction kept 8 bases outside the gene matches. Germline-derived CDR1 and CDR2 are SNHLY and FYNNEI. CDR3 region: CASTTGTGNNEQFF. The CDR3 bases are TGTGCCAGCACTACAGGGACAGGGAATAATGAGCAGTTCTTC.

The V call is TRBV5-4, the J call TRBJ2-1; no clear D gene. Trimming cost V 0 bases and J 3 bases, with 10 bases left between them. CDR1 SGHNT and CDR2 YYREEE come from the germline V gene (reference sequence). The CDR3 consists of 15 residues. The CDR3 nucleotides are TGTGCCAGCAGCTTGGAAAGCCTAAACTACAATGAGCAGTTCTTC. Its translation: CASSLESLNYNEQFF.

The chain employs TRBV28 and TRBJ2-7; 7 bases fit TRBD2. Trimming at V came to 2 bases and at J to 2 bases, leaving 3 bases not matched to a gene. The CDR3 has 14 amino acids. The germline gives CDR1 MDHEN, CDR2 SYDVKM. The CDR3 here is CASSLGGDPYEQYV. Written as DNA, the CDR3 is TGTGCCAGCAGTTTAGGGGGGGACCCCTACGAGCAGTACGTC.

The chain has TRBV7-8 and TRBJ2-1; D perhaps matches TRBD2 (5 bases). V lost 5 bases and J lost 4, with 12 bases in between. The germline CDR1 and CDR2 sequences are SGHVS and FQNEAQ. This CDR3 is built from 14 residues. As DNA, the CDR3 is TGTGCCAGCAGCCCGCAACTAGATTACAATGAGCAGTTCTTC. It encodes CASSPQLDYNEQFF.

The chain uses TRBV12-3 or TRBV12-4 and TRBJ2-7; 7 bases align to TRBD1. The CDR3 is 13 amino acids. Unmatched junction bases numbered 4, after V lost 6 bases and J lost 2 bases. CDR3 in amino acids: CASSHGQAYEQYV. CDR3 DNA sequence: TGTGCCAGCAGCCACGGACAGGCCTACGAGCAGTACGTC.

The CDR3 protein is CASSRDTSYEQYV. In DNA form, the CDR3 reads TGCGCCAGCAGTCGGGACACCTCCTACGAGCAGTACGTC. The V gene is TRBV23-1, the J gene TRBJ2-7; TRBD1 is a possible D gene (6 bases). TRBV23-1 carries the ORF label, with uncertain function. This CDR3 comprises 13 residues. V shed 4 bases and J shed 0 bases, with 7 bases lying between them.

This chain links TRBV7-9 with TRBJ1-4; tentatively, D is TRBD1 (6 bases). The V gene's germline CDR1 is SEHNR and CDR2 FQNEAQ (reference sequence). The CDR3 has 15 residues. Between the trimmed V and J ends, which lost 2 bases and 5 bases, there was a span of 12 bases. The CDR3 loop reads CASSLNQGFNEKLFF. The CDR3 DNA follows: TGTGCCAGCAGCTTAAACCAGGGGTTCAATGAAAAACTGTTTTTT.

The rearrangement uses TRBV11-2 and TRBJ2-2; D possibly corresponds to TRBD1 (6 bases). V was clipped by 3 bases and J by 0 bases, with 14 bases between them. Germline V lookup: CDR1 SGHAT, CDR2 FQNNGV. The CDR3 has 17 amino acids. The CDR3 here is CASSLGYGTTNTGELFF. The DNA of the CDR3 is TGTGCCAGCAGCTTGGGGTATGGGACAACGAACACCGGGGAGCTGTTTTTT.

This chain joins TRBV12-3 or TRBV12-4 and TRBJ2-2; D unclear. V was cut by 6 bases and J by 2 bases, with 4 bases left in between. There are 12 residues in the CDR3. The CDR3 DNA follows: TGTGCCAGCAGCTTCAACACCGGGGAGCTGTTTTTT. Encoded protein: CASSFNTGELFF.

V usage is TRBV5-6 and J usage is TRBJ1-2, with 8 nucleotides matching TRBD1. Trimming at V came to 4 bases and at J to 5 bases, leaving 10 bases not matched to a gene. The CDR3 covers 15 residues. The V gene's germline CDR1 is SGHDT and CDR2 YYEEEE. The CDR3 sequence is CASSLYRQGRYGYTF. CDR3 sequence (DNA): TGTGCCAGCAGCCTATATCGACAGGGGCGGTATGGCTACACCTTC. Drawing the rest from reference TRBV5-6 and TRBJ1-2, the complete variable domain is DAGVTQSPTHLIKTRGQQVTLRCSPKSGHDTVSWYQQALGQGPQFIFQYYEEEERQRGNFPDRFSGHQFPNYSSELNVNALLLGDSALYLCASSLYRQGRYGYTFGSGTRLTVV.

This sequence joins TRBV29-1 and TRBJ2-3, with 11 bases identical to TRBD2. V lost 7 bases, J lost 11 bases, and 17 bases stayed unmatched. CDR1 is SQVTM, CDR2 ANQGSEA, per germline. The CDR3 totals 15 residues. CDR3 nucleotides: TGCAGCGCTGTAAAGGGGCTAGCGGGGGGCGGTATGCAGTATTTT. Translation gives CSAVKGLAGGGMQYF.

The chain couples TRBV5-1 to TRBJ1-1; TRBD1 might be the D (5 bases). The CDR3 runs to 12 residues. The germline V gene encodes CDR1 SGHRS and CDR2 YFSETQ. V was shortened by 3 bases and J by 3 bases, with 6 bases between the two germline ends. The CDR3 coding sequence is TGCGCCAGCAGCTCGGGGGACACTGAAGCTTTCTTT. This gives the protein CASSSGDTEAFF.

The rearrangement uses TRBV20-1 and TRBJ1-1; D is perhaps TRBD1 (6 bases). This CDR3 has 17 residues. Germline V gene data show CDR1 as DFQATT and CDR2 as SNEGSKA (reference sequence). Trimming took 3 bases from V and 0 from J, leaving 20 bases between them. The CDR3 DNA reads as TGCAGTGCTAGTTACGTAGCACCTAGGGGGATGAACACTGAAGCTTTCTTT. Amino acids: CSASYVAPRGMNTEAFF.

V usage is TRBV4-3 and J usage is TRBJ2-7, with TRBD1 matching 9 bases. Germline CDR1 LGHNA, CDR2 YSLEER. Trimming cost V 4 bases and J 3 bases; bases outside gene matches: 7. CDR3 length: 15 amino acids. CDR3 loop: CASSPDRGEIYEQYV. The CDR3 DNA sequence: TGCGCCAGCAGCCCTGACAGGGGGGAGATCTACGAGCAGTACGTC.

The rearrangement joins TRBV9 to TRBJ2-7; TRBD2 matches 7 bases. The trim removed 0 bases at V and 3 bases at J, leaving 3 bases unmatched. This CDR3 comprises 14 residues. Germline CDR1 reads SGDLS; CDR2 reads YYNGEE. The CDR3 DNA reads as TGTGCCAGCAGCGTAGGGTCTAGCGGCTACGAGCAGTACTTC. This encodes CASSVGSSGYEQYF.

The chain links TRBV19 to TRBJ2-3, with 7 bases aligning to TRBD2. CDR3 length: 16 amino acids. The trim removed 6 bases at V and 3 bases at J, leaving 12 bases unmatched. Germline CDR1 is LNHDA and CDR2 is SQIVND (reference sequence). The CDR3 reads CASRYGGSLGTDTQYF. The CDR3, as DNA: TGTGCCAGTAGATACGGGGGGTCTTTAGGTACAGATACGCAGTATTTT.

This chain connects TRBV7-2 to TRBJ1-5; tentatively, D is TRBD1 (6 bases). V dropped 2 bases and J dropped 3 bases, with 14 bases sitting between them. CDR1 SGHTA and CDR2 FQGNSA come from the germline V gene. There are 16 residues in the CDR3. The chain's CDR3 is CASSLRRGGTNQPQHF. As DNA, the CDR3 is TGTGCCAGCAGCTTAAGGAGGGGGGGTACCAATCAGCCCCAGCATTTT. The variable domain in full, with the rest retrieved from reference TRBV7-2 and TRBJ1-5, is GAGVSQSPSNKVTEKGKDVELRCDPISGHTALYWYRQSLGQGLEFLIYFQGNSAPDKSGLPSDRFSAERTGGSVSTLTIQRTQQEDSAVYLCASSLRRGGTNQPQHFGDGTRLSIL.

There are many counts of this clone. V gene TRBV7-9 combines with J gene TRBJ2-7; no firm D call. The CDR3 has 12 residues. Trimming removed 5 bases from V and 10 bases from J, with 15 bases in between. From germline, CDR1 is SEHNR and CDR2 FQNEAQ (reference sequence). The CDR3 bases are TGTGCCAGCAGCCTGCAGGCGACCGCTCAGTACGTC. Translating gives CASSLQATAQYV.

The rearrangement links TRBV28 to TRBJ2-3; 11 bases map to TRBD1. With V trimmed by 4 bases and J by 5 bases, 14 bases remained unmatched. The germline gives CDR1 MDHEN, CDR2 SYDVKM. The CDR3 has 18 residues. This chain's CDR3 is CASSSSPGTGGVGDTQYF. CDR3 DNA sequence: TGTGCCAGCAGTTCGTCCCCCGGGACAGGGGGTGTAGGAGATACGCAGTATTTT.

The rearrangement joins TRBV11-2 to TRBJ2-7, with 9 bases lining up with TRBD2. CDR1 SGHAT and CDR2 FQNNGV come from the germline V gene. Trimming at V came to 7 bases and at J to 4 bases, leaving 11 bases not matched to a gene. The CDR3 totals 15 residues. CDR3 amino acids: CASNSISGSQYEQYF. DNA of the CDR3: TGTGCCAGCAACTCTATTAGCGGGAGTCAGTACGAGCAGTACTTC.

This clone was picked up a small number of times. CDR3 DNA: TGTGCCAGCGCCGGAGCTGATAGCTCCTACAATGAGCAGTTCTTC. Translating gives CASAGADSSYNEQFF. The V and J genes are TRBV7-6 and TRBJ2-1; D not resolved. CDR1 and CDR2 (germline): SGHVS, FNYEAQ. The V end was cut by 8 bases, the J end by 0 bases, with 14 bases between. The CDR3 length is 15 residues.

The chain joins TRBV7-2 to TRBJ2-3; D might be TRBD1 (7 bases). The V end lost 5 bases, the J end lost 5 bases, and 20 bases lay between the germline ends. Germline CDR1 is SGHTA and CDR2 is FQGNSA. The CDR3 totals 16 residues. CDR3 protein: CASSQGGMGGGDTQYF. The CDR3 coding sequence is TGTGCCAGCAGCCAGGGGGGTATGGGGGGCGGAGATACGCAGTATTTT.

This clone was found a few times. V and J are TRBV14 and TRBJ2-3; TRBD1 matches 10 bases. The CDR3 consists of 17 residues. In germline, CDR1 is SGHDN, CDR2 FVKESK. The trim removed 2 bases at V and 4 bases at J, leaving 9 bases unmatched. The CDR3 here is CASSQFKGTGVPDTQYF. CDR3 bases: TGTGCCAGCAGCCAATTTAAGGGGACAGGGGTCCCAGATACGCAGTATTTT.

This clone was seen only a few times. The gene calls are TRBV29-1 and TRBJ2-7; 9 nucleotides agree with TRBD2. CDR1 SQVTM and CDR2 ANQGSEA come from the germline V gene. The junction had 5 bases not matched to a gene; V was cut back by 6 bases and J by 5 bases. CDR3 length equals 12 residues. CDR3 loop: CSVAGLANEQYF. The CDR3 DNA sequence: TGCAGCGTAGCGGGACTAGCAAACGAGCAGTACTTC.

The gene calls are TRBV24-1 and TRBJ1-4; TRBD1 might be the D (5 bases). The CDR3 has 15 residues. The ends were cut back, 2 bases at V and 4 bases at J, with 10 bases in the middle. Germline loops: CDR1 KGHDR, CDR2 SFDVKD. CDR3 bases: TGTGCCACCAGTGATTCCGGGGGGAATAATGAAAAACTGTTTTTT. It yields the protein CATSDSGGNNEKLFF.

This clone has just one count. This chain uses TRBV5-6 with TRBJ2-7; TRBD1 matches at 10 bases. V shed 3 bases, J shed 4 bases, and the junction held 4 bases outside the gene matches. The CDR3 is 14 residues long. Germline values: CDR1 SGHDT, CDR2 YYEEEE. The CDR3 reads CASSYGQGGYEQYV. The DNA for the CDR3 is TGTGCCAGCAGCTACGGACAGGGGGGTTACGAGCAGTACGTC.

This chain uses TRBV10-1 with TRBJ2-3, with D possibly being TRBD2 (6 bases). CDR1 and CDR2 from the germline V gene are WNHNN and SYGVQD (reference sequence). CDR3 size: 14 residues. The V end was cut by 5 bases, the J end by 5 bases, with 14 bases between. The CDR3 region is CASSRAGEEDTQYF. Here the CDR3 DNA reads TGCGCCAGCAGTCGAGCTGGGGAGGAAGATACGCAGTATTTT.

The chain couples TRBV29-1 to TRBJ1-1; perhaps TRBD1 as D (6 bases). CDR3 length equals 15 residues. Trimming removed 3 bases from V and 5 bases from J, with 19 bases in between. Germline-derived CDR1 and CDR2 are SQVTM and ANQGSEA. CDR3 protein: CSVEGLGGAVTEAFF. Written as DNA, the CDR3 is TGCAGCGTTGAGGGTCTGGGGGGGGCGGTTACTGAAGCTTTCTTT.

This rearrangement joins TRBV7-9 to TRBJ1-4; the D is unclear. The CDR3 is 15 residues long. The V and J ends lost 5 bases and 8 bases respectively, with 18 bases between them. Germline assignment: CDR1 SEHNR and CDR2 FQNEAQ (reference sequence). The chain's CDR3 is CASSPRLGSGEKLFF. The CDR3 bases are TGTGCCAGCAGCCCTCGATTGGGCTCGGGGGAAAAACTGTTTTTT.

J is TRBJ2-2 and V is TRBV9; TRBD2 is a possible D gene (7 bases). Per germline, CDR1 SGDLS and CDR2 YYNGEE. The V and J ends lost 0 bases and 5 bases respectively, with 17 bases between them. The CDR3 loop spans 17 amino acids. CDR3 region: CASSVAAGARGTGELFF. The DNA for the CDR3 is TGTGCCAGCAGCGTAGCGGCGGGGGCTAGGGGAACCGGGGAGCTGTTTTTT.